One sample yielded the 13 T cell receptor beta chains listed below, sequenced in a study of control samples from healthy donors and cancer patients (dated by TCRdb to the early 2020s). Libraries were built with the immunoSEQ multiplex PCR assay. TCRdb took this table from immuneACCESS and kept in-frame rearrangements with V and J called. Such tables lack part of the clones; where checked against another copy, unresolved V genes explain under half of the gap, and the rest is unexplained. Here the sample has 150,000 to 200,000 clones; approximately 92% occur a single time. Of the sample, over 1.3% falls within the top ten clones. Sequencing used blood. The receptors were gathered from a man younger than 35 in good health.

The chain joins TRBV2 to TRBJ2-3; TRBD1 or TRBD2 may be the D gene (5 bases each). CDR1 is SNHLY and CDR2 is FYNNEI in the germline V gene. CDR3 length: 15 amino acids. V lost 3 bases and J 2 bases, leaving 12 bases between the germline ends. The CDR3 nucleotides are TGTGCCAGCAGTGATCGGGGCCCCTACACAGATACGCAGTATTTT. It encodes CASSDRGPYTDTQYF.

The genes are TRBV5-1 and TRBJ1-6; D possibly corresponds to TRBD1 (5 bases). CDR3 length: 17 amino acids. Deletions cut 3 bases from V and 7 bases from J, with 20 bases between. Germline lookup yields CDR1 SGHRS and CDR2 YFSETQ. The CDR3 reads CASSSKPLGEGNSPLHF. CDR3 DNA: TGCGCCAGCAGCTCCAAGCCTCTAGGGGAGGGAAATTCACCCCTCCACTTT. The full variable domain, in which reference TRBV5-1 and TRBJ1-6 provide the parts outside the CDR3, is KAGVTQTPRYLIKTRGQQVTLSCSPISGHRSVSWYQQTPGQGLQFLFEYFSETQRNKGNFPGRFSGRQFSNSRSEMNVSTLELGDSALYLCASSSKPLGEGNSPLHFGNGTRLTVT.

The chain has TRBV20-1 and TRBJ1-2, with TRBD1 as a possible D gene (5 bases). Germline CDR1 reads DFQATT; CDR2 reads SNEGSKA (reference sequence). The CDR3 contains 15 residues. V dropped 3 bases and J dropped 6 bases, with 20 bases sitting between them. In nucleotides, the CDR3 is TGCAGTGCTAGTCCCCAAATTTCAGGGCGTGATGGCTACACCTTC. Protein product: CSASPQISGRDGYTF.

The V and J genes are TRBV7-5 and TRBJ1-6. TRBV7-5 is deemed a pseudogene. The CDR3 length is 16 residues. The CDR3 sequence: CARSSRRVPYNSPLHF. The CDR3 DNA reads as TGTGCCAGAAGTTCCCGAAGGGTTCCATACAATTCACCCCTCCACTTT.

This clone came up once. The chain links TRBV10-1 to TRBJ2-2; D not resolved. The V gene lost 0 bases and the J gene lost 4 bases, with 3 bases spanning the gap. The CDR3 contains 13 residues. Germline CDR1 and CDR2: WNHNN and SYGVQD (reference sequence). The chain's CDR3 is CASSESLTGELFF. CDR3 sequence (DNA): TGCGCCAGCAGTGAGTCGCTCACCGGGGAGCTGTTTTTT.

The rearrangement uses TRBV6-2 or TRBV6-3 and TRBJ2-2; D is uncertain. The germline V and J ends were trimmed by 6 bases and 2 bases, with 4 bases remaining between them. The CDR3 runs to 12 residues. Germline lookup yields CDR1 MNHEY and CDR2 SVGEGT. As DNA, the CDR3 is TGTGCCAGCAGCCGAAACACCGGGGAGCTGTTTTTT. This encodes CASSRNTGELFF.

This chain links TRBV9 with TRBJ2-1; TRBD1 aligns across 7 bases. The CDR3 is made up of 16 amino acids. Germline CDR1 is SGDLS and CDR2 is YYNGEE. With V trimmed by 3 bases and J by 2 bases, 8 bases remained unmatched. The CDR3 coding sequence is TGTGCCAGCAGCGCCTACCTCGACAGGGCCTACAATGAGCAGTTCTTC. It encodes CASSAYLDRAYNEQFF.

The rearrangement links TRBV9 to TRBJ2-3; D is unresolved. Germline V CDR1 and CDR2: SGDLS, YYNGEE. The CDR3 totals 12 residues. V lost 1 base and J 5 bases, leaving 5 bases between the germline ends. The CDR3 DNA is TGTGCCAGCAGCGTAATGGGAGATACGCAGTATTTT. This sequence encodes CASSVMGDTQYF.

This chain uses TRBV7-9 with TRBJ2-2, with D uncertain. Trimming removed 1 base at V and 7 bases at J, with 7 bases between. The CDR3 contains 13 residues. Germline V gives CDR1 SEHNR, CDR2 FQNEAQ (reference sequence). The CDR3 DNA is TGTGCCAGCAGCTTAGAGGGAATCGGGGAGCTGTTTTTT. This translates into CASSLEGIGELFF. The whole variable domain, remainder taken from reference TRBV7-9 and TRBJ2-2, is DTGVSQNPRHKITKRGQNVTFRCDPISEHNRLYWYRQTLGQGPEFLTYFQNEAQLEKSRLLSDRFSAERPKGSFSTLEIQRTEQGDSAMYLCASSLEGIGELFFGEGSRLTVL.

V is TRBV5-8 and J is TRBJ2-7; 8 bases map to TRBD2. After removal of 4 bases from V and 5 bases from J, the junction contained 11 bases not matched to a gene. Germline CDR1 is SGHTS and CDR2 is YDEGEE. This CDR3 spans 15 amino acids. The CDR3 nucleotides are TGTGCCAGCAGCCGAAGACTAGCGACTAGGAACGAGCAGTACTTC. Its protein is CASSRRLATRNEQYF.

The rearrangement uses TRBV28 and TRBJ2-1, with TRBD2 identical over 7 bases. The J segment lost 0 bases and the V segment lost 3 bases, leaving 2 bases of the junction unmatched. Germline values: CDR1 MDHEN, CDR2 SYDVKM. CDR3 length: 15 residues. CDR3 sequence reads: CASSLWGGSYNEQFF. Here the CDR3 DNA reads TGTGCCAGCAGTTTGTGGGGGGGCTCCTACAATGAGCAGTTCTTC.

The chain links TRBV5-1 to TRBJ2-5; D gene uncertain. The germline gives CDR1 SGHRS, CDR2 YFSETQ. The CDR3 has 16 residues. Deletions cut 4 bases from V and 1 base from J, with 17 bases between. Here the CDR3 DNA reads TGCGCCAGCAGCCCTTACTCGGCAGGCCTCCAAGAGACCCAGTACTTC. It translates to CASSPYSAGLQETQYF.

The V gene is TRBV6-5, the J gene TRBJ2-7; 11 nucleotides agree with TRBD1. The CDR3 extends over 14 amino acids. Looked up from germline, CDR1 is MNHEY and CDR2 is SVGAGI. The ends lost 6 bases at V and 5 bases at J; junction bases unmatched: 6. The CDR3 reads CASSQGQGAHEQYF. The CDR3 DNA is TGTGCCAGCAGCCAAGGACAGGGGGCCCACGAGCAGTACTTC.